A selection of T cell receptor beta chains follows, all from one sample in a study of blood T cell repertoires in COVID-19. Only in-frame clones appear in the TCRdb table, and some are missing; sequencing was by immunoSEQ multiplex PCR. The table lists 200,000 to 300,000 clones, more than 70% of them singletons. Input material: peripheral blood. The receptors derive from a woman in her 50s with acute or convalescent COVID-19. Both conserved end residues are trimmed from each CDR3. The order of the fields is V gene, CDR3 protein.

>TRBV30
AWKSGAQY
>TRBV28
ASSLRAGGLETQY
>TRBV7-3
ASSPRVTSGRSNEQF
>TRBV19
ASSFAGGDTDTQY
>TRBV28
ASSLRGYEQY
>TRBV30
ALTGTAYEQY
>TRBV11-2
ASSLDLRADSPLH
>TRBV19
ASSMGLAGVWGDEQF
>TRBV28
ASSFVYRGNTGELF
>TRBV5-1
ASNPDRTEAF
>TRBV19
ASTHAGGTEAF
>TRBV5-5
ASSSRAGQNTGELF
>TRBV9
ASSVVDSLGTQY
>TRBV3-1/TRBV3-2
ASEGTSGIIDEQF
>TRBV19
ASSIRGLTGELF
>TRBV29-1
SARQGLSNEKLF
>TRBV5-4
ASSRLAGGGAQY
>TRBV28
ACGPLSGTQY
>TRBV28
ASSSRTSGIANEQF
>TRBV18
ASSSQTGGGSPLH
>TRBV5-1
ASSLGQNYGYT
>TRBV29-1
SVGGGGASLPYNEQF
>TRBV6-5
ASRPRDGNYEQY
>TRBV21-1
ASSNKLQGASYEQY
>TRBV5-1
ASQLALNDNEQF
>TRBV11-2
ASSPQGQGAVSYT
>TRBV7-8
ASSPNRANEQF
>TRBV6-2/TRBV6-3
ASSSGSSTDTQY
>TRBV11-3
ASSPSPGEKLF
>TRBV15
ATSRVSGSYEQY
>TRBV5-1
ASSLQGTSEETQY
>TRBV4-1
ASSPAGTIDYEQY
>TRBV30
AWRRTSIYNEQF
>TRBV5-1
ASSLVAGSLQETQY
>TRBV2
ASSEFVVAPLH
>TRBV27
ASSLVTGSRGSPLH
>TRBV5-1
ASSLAASGRREQF